The 6 T cell receptor beta chains below all came from one sample that was sequenced in a study of blood T cell repertoires in COVID-19. The data were produced by immunoSEQ multiplex PCR, yet TCRdb's version contains in-frame clones alone and is incomplete. The sample holds just under 55,000 clones, less than 90% seen once. The sequencing input was peripheral blood. The receptors were sampled from a woman aged 60-75 years with acute or convalescent COVID-19.

CDR3 in amino acids: CASRDVPQGNTEAFF. CDR3 nucleotides: TGTGCCAGTAGAGACGTTCCCCAGGGGAACACTGAAGCTTTCTTT. The chain recombines TRBV19 with TRBJ1-1; tentative D call: TRBD1 (5 bases). The V gene lost 6 bases and the J gene lost 1 base, with 15 bases spanning the gap. Looked up from germline, CDR1 is LNHDA and CDR2 is SQIVND (reference sequence). The CDR3 sequence is 15 residues long.

The chain is built from TRBV5-4 and TRBJ1-4; 11 positions agree with TRBD1. V lost 4 bases and J lost 6; bases outside the gene matches: 8. The germline CDR1 and CDR2 sequences are SGHNT and YYREEE (reference sequence). The CDR3 is made up of 16 amino acids. The DNA of the CDR3 is TGTGCCAGCAGCCCCGGGACAGGGGGGCTATATGAAAAACTGTTTTTT. Translated, it gives CASSPGTGGLYEKLFF.

The V and J genes are TRBV12-3 or TRBV12-4 and TRBJ1-1, with a weak D call TRBD1 (6 bases). Trimming left V 3 bases short and J 7 bases short, with 12 bases between. The CDR3 totals 13 residues. This chain's CDR3 is CASSLRNRVEAFF. The CDR3 DNA reads TGTGCCAGCAGTTTGCGGAACAGGGTTGAAGCTTTCTTT.

This chain connects TRBV25-1 to TRBJ2-7; TRBD2 matches 8 bases. The CDR3 is 15 residues long. Germline V lookup: CDR1 MGHDK, CDR2 SYGVNS. The V segment lost 2 bases and the J segment 5 bases; nucleotides outside the gene matches: 8. This CDR3 reads CASSEVRGGLNEQYF. CDR3 sequence (DNA): TGTGCCAGCAGTGAAGTTCGGGGGGGGCTGAACGAGCAGTACTTC.

A few counts support this clone. The chain is built from TRBV9 and TRBJ2-5, with unresolved D. Trimming removed 3 bases at V and 0 bases at J, with 6 bases between. Germline assignment: CDR1 SGDLS and CDR2 YYNGEE. The CDR3 has 13 amino acids. In DNA form, the CDR3 reads TGTGCCAGCAGCGGACTGTACCAAGAGACCCAGTACTTC. Translating gives CASSGLYQETQYF.

V and J are TRBV6-5 and TRBJ1-2; D perhaps matches TRBD1 (5 bases). This CDR3 contains 12 residues. Per the germline V gene, CDR1 is MNHEY and CDR2 is SVGAGI. Trimming cost V 5 bases and J 6 bases, with 10 bases left between them. The CDR3 DNA reads TGTGCCAGCAGTACCTCAGGGAATGGCTACACCTTC. Its translation is CASSTSGNGYTF.